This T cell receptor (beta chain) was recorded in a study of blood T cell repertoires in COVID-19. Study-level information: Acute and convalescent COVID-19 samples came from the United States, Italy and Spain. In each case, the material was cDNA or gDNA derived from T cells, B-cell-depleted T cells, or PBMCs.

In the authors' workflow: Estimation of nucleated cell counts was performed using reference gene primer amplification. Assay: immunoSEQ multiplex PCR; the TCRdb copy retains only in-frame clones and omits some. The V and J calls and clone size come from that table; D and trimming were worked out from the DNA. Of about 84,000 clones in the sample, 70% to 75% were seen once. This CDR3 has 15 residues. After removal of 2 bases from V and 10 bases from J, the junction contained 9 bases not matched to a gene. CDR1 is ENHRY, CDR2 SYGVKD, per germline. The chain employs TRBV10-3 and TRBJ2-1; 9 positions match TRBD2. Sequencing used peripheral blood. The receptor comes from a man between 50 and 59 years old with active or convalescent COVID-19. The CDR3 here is CAISEAGGGDSEQFF. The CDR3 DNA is TGTGCCATCAGTGAGGCGGGGGGGGGCGATTCCGAGCAGTTCTTC.